What follows are 26 T cell receptor beta chains derived from one specimen sequenced in a study of shared clonotypes between healthy human individuals (dated by TCRdb to about 2020). Receptors were amplified or captured by the immunoSEQ multiplex PCR assay. Held by TCRdb, this immuneACCESS table contains in-frame sequences only and omits some clones. Under half of the omission traces to an unresolved V gene where checked; the cause of the rest is unknown. The sample table records about 2,100,000 clones; roughly 91% of these occur just once. The ten largest clones represent 1.7% of the sample. For the CD8 naive samples, CD45RO-negative cells were positively selected for CCR7, yielding a CD45RA+CCR7+ population from which TemRA cells were excluded. Input material: naive CD8+ T cells from PBMCs. The cell subset or site tag for this specimen amounts to: CD45RA+CCR7+. Receptors were obtained from a man between 18 and 29 years old in good health. Some clones in this sample may be carry-over from other donors' samples.

The genes are TRBV28 and TRBJ2-7; no definite D call. Trimming removed 4 bases from V and 0 bases from J, with 10 bases in between. The germline V gene has CDR1 MDHEN and CDR2 SYDVKM. This CDR3 comprises 14 residues. CDR3 amino acids: CASSSQTDSYEQYF. CDR3 bases: TGTGCCAGCAGTTCACAGACGGACTCCTACGAGCAGTACTTC.

V usage is TRBV11-2 and J usage is TRBJ2-1, with D uncertain. Trimming pared 7 bases from V and 0 bases from J, leaving 13 bases between. Germline CDR1 reads SGHAT; CDR2 reads FQNNGV. The CDR3 totals 15 residues. DNA for the CDR3: TGTGCCAGCACCCTATCCAGCAACTCCTACAATGAGCAGTTCTTC. It translates to CASTLSSNSYNEQFF.

Turning to this clone: The same CDR3 also results from other DNA sequences found in this sample. The genes are TRBV9 and TRBJ2-3; 9 bases match TRBD2. J was trimmed by 2 bases and V by 2 bases; bases with no gene match: 3. The CDR3 runs 15 residues. Germline values: CDR1 SGDLS, CDR2 YYNGEE. The CDR3 DNA sequence: TGTGCCAGCAGCGTTAGCGGGAGTTCCACAGATACGCAGTATTTT. It translates to CASSVSGSSTDTQYF.

The chain uses TRBV29-1 and TRBJ2-3, with D tentatively TRBD1 or TRBD2 (5 bases each). V lost 8 bases, J lost 2 bases, and 26 bases lay in between. The CDR3 is 17 residues long. From germline, CDR1 is SQVTM and CDR2 ANQGSEA. CDR3 in amino acids: CSPYGFFGDGNTDTQYF. The CDR3 DNA is TGCAGCCCATACGGTTTCTTCGGGGACGGGAACACAGATACGCAGTATTTT.

The CDR3 region is CASSLGGFSTDTQYF. The DNA for the CDR3 is TGTGCCAGCAGTCTCGGAGGGTTCAGCACAGATACGCAGTATTTT. The V and J genes are TRBV11-2 and TRBJ2-3; weak D call: TRBD2 (6 bases). The length of the CDR3 is 15 residues. Trimming shortened V by 6 bases and J by 0 bases, and 13 bases separated the two germline ends. The germline V gene has CDR1 SGHAT and CDR2 FQNNGV.

V gene TRBV6-5 combines with J gene TRBJ2-5, with no clear D. CDR1 and CDR2 (germline): MNHEY, SVGAGI. The ends were cut back, 4 bases at V and 2 bases at J, with 5 bases in the middle. The length of the CDR3 is 12 residues. The CDR3 coding sequence is TGTGCCAGCAGTTTCGCGCAAGAGACCCAGTACTTC. Translated: CASSFAQETQYF.

J is TRBJ2-1 and V is TRBV9; D is tentatively TRBD1 or TRBD2 (6 bases each). This CDR3 contains 12 residues. Between the trimmed V and J ends, which lost 3 bases and 9 bases, there was a span of 10 bases. Germline V gives CDR1 SGDLS, CDR2 YYNGEE. The DNA of the CDR3 is TGTGCCAGCAGCGCCGGGGGCGGTGAGCAGTTCTTC. This sequence encodes CASSAGGGEQFF. The full variable domain, its missing parts supplied by reference TRBV9 and TRBJ2-1, is DSGVTQTPKHLITATGQRVTLRCSPRSGDLSVYWYQQSLDQGLQFLIQYYNGEERAKGNILERFSAQQFPDLHSELNLSSLELGDSALYFCASSAGGGEQFFGPGTRLTVL.

The chain is built from TRBV6-1 and TRBJ2-3; D might be TRBD2 (5 bases). This CDR3 has 15 amino acids. Trimming pared 9 bases from V and 4 bases from J, leaving 20 bases between. Germline V gene lookup returns CDR1 MNHNS and CDR2 SASEGT. CDR3 sequence: CASTDWGVSPDTQYF. The CDR3 bases are TGTGCCAGTACCGATTGGGGAGTAAGTCCAGATACGCAGTATTTT.

This clone was observed once. Other DNA sequences within the sample encode an identical CDR3. The chain employs TRBV27 and TRBJ1-1; D may be TRBD1 (5 bases). CDR3 length: 13 residues. V lost 6 bases, J lost 1 base, and 9 bases lay in between. Germline assignment: CDR1 MNHEY and CDR2 SMNVEV (reference sequence). The CDR3 DNA reads as TGTGCCAGCAGCCCAAGGGGGAACACTGAAGCTTTCTTT. Amino acids: CASSPRGNTEAFF.

This chain joins TRBV14 and TRBJ2-1; D is possibly TRBD1 (6 bases). CDR3 length: 16 amino acids. Germline V lookup: CDR1 SGHDN, CDR2 FVKESK. V lost 2 bases and J 7 bases, leaving 18 bases between the germline ends. CDR3 protein: CASSQLTGGKWNEQFF. The CDR3 nucleotides are TGTGCCAGCAGCCAACTGACAGGTGGAAAGTGGAATGAGCAGTTCTTC.

The chain links TRBV18 to TRBJ2-1, with D hard to call. The CDR3 covers 15 residues. The germline V and J ends were trimmed by 3 bases and 6 bases, with 15 bases remaining between them. Germline CDR1 and CDR2: KGHSH and LQKENI. Here the CDR3 DNA reads TGTGCCAGCTCACCGGCCGCGACCCTGTTCAATGAGCAGTTCTTC. It codes for CASSPAATLFNEQFF.

The V call is TRBV28, the J call TRBJ1-2; perhaps TRBD1 as D (5 bases). V was cut by 4 bases and J by 4 bases, with 13 bases left in between. CDR3 size: 14 residues. Per germline, CDR1 MDHEN and CDR2 SYDVKM. In DNA, the CDR3 is TGTGCCAGCAGTTCTAAGACAGCCCTCTATGGCTACACCTTC. This sequence encodes CASSSKTALYGYTF.

A remark on this clone: At one end, the junction sequence differs from germline, possibly due to a read error. The gene calls are TRBV11-3 and TRBJ2-1, with 9 bases that match TRBD2. CDR3 length: 16 amino acids. Germline assignment: CDR1 SGHNT and CDR2 YENEEA. In nucleotides, the CDR3 is TGTGCCAGCAGCCCCGCCGGGACTAGCTCCGACAATGAGCAGTTCTTC. It codes for CASSPAGTSSDNEQFF. Full variable domain (outside the CDR3, taken from reference TRBV11-3 and TRBJ2-1): EAGVVQSPRYKIIEKKQPVAFWCNPISGHNTLYWYLQNLGQGPELLIRYENEEAVDDSQLPKDRFSAERLKGVDSTLKIQPAELGDSAVYLCASSPAGTSSDNEQFFGPGTRLTVL.

The chain links TRBV6-5 to TRBJ2-1; D unresolved. In germline, CDR1 is MNHEY, CDR2 SVGAGI. The V gene lost 0 bases and the J gene lost 7 bases, with 13 bases spanning the gap. There are 15 residues in the CDR3. The CDR3, as DNA: TGTGCCAGCAGTTACTCGAGTCTGGGGTTTAATGAGCAGTTCTTC. It codes for CASSYSSLGFNEQFF.

The genes are TRBV9 and TRBJ2-1; no reliable D call. The germline V and J ends were trimmed by 1 base and 9 bases, with 20 bases remaining between them. Germline V gene lookup returns CDR1 SGDLS and CDR2 YYNGEE. The CDR3 is 16 amino acids. The CDR3 spells CASSVHRTTQESEQFF. As DNA, the CDR3 is TGTGCCAGCAGCGTACATAGGACGACCCAGGAGAGTGAGCAGTTCTTC.

This clone was picked up one time. The rearrangement joins TRBV4-1 to TRBJ2-1; 11 bases agree with TRBD2. The V segment lost 0 bases and the J segment 3 bases; nucleotides outside the gene matches: 4. The CDR3 runs to 17 residues. Germline loops: CDR1 MGHRA, CDR2 YSYEKL. CDR3: CASSQDWLAGGYNEQFF. The CDR3 DNA reads TGCGCCAGCAGCCAAGATTGGCTAGCGGGGGGCTACAATGAGCAGTTCTTC.

The chain recombines TRBV29-1 with TRBJ1-1, with unresolved D. This CDR3 has 15 amino acids. The germline CDR1 and CDR2 sequences are SQVTM and ANQGSEA. Between the trimmed V and J ends, which lost 3 bases and 2 bases, there was a span of 16 bases. The CDR3 protein is CSVERGEGYNTEAFF. Written as DNA, the CDR3 is TGCAGCGTTGAGCGCGGGGAGGGATATAACACTGAAGCTTTCTTT. The entire variable domain, with the rest obtained from reference TRBV29-1 and TRBJ1-1, is as follows: SAVISQKPSRDICQRGTSLTIQCQVDSQVTMMFWYRQQPGQSLTLIATANQGSEATYESGFVIDKFPISRPNLTFSTLTVSNMSPEDSSIYLCSVERGEGYNTEAFFGQGTRLTVV.

The chain employs TRBV4-2 and TRBJ2-1; D is undetermined. This CDR3 comprises 12 residues. Germline V gives CDR1 LGHNA, CDR2 YNFKEQ. The V gene lost 1 base and the J gene lost 7 bases, with 5 bases spanning the gap. CDR3 nucleotide sequence: TGTGCCAGCAGCCAAGTGGATAATGAGCAGTTCTTC. Its protein product is CASSQVDNEQFF.

Details on this clone: The sample holds other DNA sequences that translate to the same CDR3. The chain couples TRBV9 to TRBJ2-5; D unresolved. The CDR3 loop spans 13 amino acids. V lost 2 bases and J lost 2, with 7 bases in between. In germline, CDR1 is SGDLS, CDR2 YYNGEE. The CDR3 reads CASSVDIQETQYF. CDR3 nucleotides: TGTGCCAGCAGCGTTGACATACAAGAGACCCAGTACTTC.

The V and J genes are TRBV29-1 and TRBJ2-2; TRBD1 agrees at 8 bases. The trim removed 1 base at V and 6 bases at J, leaving 19 bases unmatched. The V gene's germline CDR1 is SQVTM and CDR2 ANQGSEA. The CDR3 covers 19 residues. This chain's CDR3 is CSVEVVGQGNVQASGELFF. In DNA, the CDR3 is TGCAGCGTTGAAGTGGTAGGACAGGGAAATGTCCAAGCTTCCGGGGAGCTGTTTTTT.

The rearrangement joins TRBV7-9 to TRBJ2-7, with TRBD2 matching over 9 bases. Looked up from germline, CDR1 is SEHNR and CDR2 is FQNEAQ (reference sequence). The CDR3 consists of 15 residues. Trimming removed 5 bases from V and 3 bases from J; junction bases left unmatched: 8. The CDR3 DNA reads TGTGCCAGCAGCGCACCAGAGCGGGGGGACTACGAGCAGTACTTC. Its translation: CASSAPERGDYEQYF. Filled out from reference TRBV7-9 and TRBJ2-7, the complete variable domain reads DTGVSQNPRHKITKRGQNVTFRCDPISEHNRLYWYRQTLGQGPEFLTYFQNEAQLEKSRLLSDRFSAERPKGSFSTLEIQRTEQGDSAMYLCASSAPERGDYEQYFGPGTRLTVT.

The chain joins TRBV7-9 to TRBJ2-7; no clear D. This CDR3 comprises 15 residues. The V gene's germline CDR1 is SEHNR and CDR2 FQNEAQ (reference sequence). Trimming cost V 4 bases and J 3 bases, with 16 bases left between them. The DNA of the CDR3 is TGTGCCAGCAGCTACCCGGACGGATCCAACTACGAGCAGTACTTC. Translation: CASSYPDGSNYEQYF.

J is TRBJ1-2 and V is TRBV7-2; D perhaps matches TRBD1 (6 bases). The CDR3 sequence is 15 residues long. Trimming left V 8 bases short and J 3 bases short, with 19 bases between. Germline V gene sequence: CDR1 SGHTA, CDR2 FQGNSA. CDR3 sequence (DNA): TGTGCCAGCTGCGAAAGAGGAGGGGGGGACTATGGCTACACCTTC. This codes for CASCERGGGDYGYTF.

The chain carries TRBV5-6 and TRBJ1-4; 8 positions match TRBD1. J was trimmed by 8 bases and V by 4 bases; bases with no gene match: 13. The CDR3 is 16 amino acids. Germline-derived CDR1 and CDR2 are SGHDT and YYEEEE. CDR3 sequence reads: CASSQSQGARREKLFF. The CDR3 coding sequence is TGTGCCAGCAGCCAAAGTCAGGGGGCTCGGCGAGAAAAACTGTTTTTT.

This chain links TRBV6-6 with TRBJ1-1, with D uncertain. CDR3 size: 15 residues. CDR1 and CDR2 from the germline V gene are MNHNY and SVGAGI (reference sequence). V lost 4 bases and J 3 bases, leaving 15 bases between the germline ends. The CDR3 is CASSWPGALYTEAFF. The CDR3 region has the DNA TGTGCCAGCAGTTGGCCAGGAGCCTTATACACTGAAGCTTTCTTT.

The chain links TRBV27 to TRBJ1-1; D is perhaps TRBD1 (5 bases). Trimming stripped 7 bases from V and 8 bases from J, with 20 bases between. This CDR3 is built from 14 residues. Germline values: CDR1 MNHEY, CDR2 SMNVEV (reference sequence). The DNA of the CDR3 is TGTGCCAGCACCGAAATCGGGACGGCGGGCGAAGCTTTCTTT. Translation gives CASTEIGTAGEAFF.